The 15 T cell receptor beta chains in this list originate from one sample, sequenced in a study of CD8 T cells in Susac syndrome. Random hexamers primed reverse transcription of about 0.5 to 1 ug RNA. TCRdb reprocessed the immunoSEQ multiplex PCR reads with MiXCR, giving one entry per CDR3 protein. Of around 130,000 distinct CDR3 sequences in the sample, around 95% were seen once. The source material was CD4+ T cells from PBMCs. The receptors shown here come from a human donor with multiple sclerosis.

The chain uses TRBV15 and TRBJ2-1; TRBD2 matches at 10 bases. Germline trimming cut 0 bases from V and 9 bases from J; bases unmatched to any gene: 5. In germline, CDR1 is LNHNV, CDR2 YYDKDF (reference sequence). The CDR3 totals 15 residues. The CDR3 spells CATSRELAGRGEQFF. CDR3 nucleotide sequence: TGTGCCACCAGCAGAGAACTAGCGGGGAGGGGTGAGCAGTTCTTC.

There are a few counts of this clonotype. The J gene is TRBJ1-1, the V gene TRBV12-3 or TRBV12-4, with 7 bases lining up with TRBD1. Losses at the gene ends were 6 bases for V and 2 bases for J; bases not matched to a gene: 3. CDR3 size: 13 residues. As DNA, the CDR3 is TGTGCCAGCAGCAGAGGGGGCAACACTGAAGCTTTCTTT. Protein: CASSRGGNTEAFF.

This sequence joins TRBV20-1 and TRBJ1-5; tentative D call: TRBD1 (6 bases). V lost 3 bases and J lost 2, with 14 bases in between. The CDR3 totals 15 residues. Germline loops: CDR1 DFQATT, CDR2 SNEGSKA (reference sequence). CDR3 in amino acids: CSASAGGLGNQPQHF. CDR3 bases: TGCAGTGCTAGTGCCGGGGGCTTGGGCAATCAGCCCCAGCATTTT.

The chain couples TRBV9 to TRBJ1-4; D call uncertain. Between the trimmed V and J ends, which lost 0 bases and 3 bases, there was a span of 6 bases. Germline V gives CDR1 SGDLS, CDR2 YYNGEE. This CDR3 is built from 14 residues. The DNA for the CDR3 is TGTGCCAGCAGCGTAGATCTAGCTAATGAAAAACTGTTTTTT. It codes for CASSVDLANEKLFF.

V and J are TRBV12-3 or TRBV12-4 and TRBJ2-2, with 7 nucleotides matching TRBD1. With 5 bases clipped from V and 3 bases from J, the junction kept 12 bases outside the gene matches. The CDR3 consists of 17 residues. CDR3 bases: TGTGCCAGCAGTCCCAGGGGGACCCAGACCCACACCGGGGAGCTGTTTTTT. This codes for CASSPRGTQTHTGELFF.

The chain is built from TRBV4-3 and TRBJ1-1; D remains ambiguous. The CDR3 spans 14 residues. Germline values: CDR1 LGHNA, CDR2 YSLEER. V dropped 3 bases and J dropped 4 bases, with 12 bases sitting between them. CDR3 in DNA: TGCGCCAGCAGCCAGGACGGAGGTATCACTGAAGCTTTCTTT. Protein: CASSQDGGITEAFF.

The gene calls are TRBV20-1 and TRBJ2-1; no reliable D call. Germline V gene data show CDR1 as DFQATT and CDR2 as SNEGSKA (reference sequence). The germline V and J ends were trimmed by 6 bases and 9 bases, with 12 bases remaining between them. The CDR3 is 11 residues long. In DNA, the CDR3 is TGCAGTGCGCCTCGGACGGGTGAGCAGTTCTTC. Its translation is CSAPRTGEQFF.

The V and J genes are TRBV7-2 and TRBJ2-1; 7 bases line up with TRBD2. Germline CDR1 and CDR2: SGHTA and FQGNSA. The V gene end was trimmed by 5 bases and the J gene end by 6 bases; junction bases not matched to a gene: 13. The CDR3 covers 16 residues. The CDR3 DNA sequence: TGTGCCAGCAGCCGCGTAACTAGTCCGGGAGGCAATGAGCAGTTCTTC. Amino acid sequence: CASSRVTSPGGNEQFF.

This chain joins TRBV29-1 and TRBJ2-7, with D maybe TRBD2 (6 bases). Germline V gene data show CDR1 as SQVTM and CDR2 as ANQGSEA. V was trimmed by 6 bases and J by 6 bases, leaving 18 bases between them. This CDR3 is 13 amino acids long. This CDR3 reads CSVGTARDSEQYF. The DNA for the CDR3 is TGCAGCGTCGGGACGGCGCGGGATTCCGAGCAGTACTTC.

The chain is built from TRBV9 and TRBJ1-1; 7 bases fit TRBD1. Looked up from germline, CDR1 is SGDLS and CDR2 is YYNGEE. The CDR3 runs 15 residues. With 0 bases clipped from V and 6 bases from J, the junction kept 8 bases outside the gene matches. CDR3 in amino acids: CASSVAWGTVSEAFF. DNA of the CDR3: TGTGCCAGCAGCGTAGCTTGGGGGACAGTCTCTGAAGCTTTCTTT.

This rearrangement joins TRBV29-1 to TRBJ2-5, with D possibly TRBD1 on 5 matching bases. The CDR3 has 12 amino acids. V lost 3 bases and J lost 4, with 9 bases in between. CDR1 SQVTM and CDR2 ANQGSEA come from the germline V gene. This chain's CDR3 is CSVDRVGETQYF. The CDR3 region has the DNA TGCAGCGTTGACAGGGTCGGAGAGACCCAGTACTTC.

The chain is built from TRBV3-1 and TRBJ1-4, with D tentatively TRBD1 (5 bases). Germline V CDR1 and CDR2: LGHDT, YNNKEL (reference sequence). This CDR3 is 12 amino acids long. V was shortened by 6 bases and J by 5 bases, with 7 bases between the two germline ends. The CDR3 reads CASSRGNEKLFF. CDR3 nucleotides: TGTGCCAGCAGTCGGGGGAATGAAAAACTGTTTTTT.

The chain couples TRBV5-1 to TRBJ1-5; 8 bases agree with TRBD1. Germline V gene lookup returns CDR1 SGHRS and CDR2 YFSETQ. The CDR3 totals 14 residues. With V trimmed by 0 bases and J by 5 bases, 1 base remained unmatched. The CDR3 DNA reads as TGCGCCAGCAGCTTGGGGACAGGGCATCAGCCCCAGCATTTT. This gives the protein CASSLGTGHQPQHF. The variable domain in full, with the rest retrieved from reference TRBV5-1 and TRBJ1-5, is KAGVTQTPRYLIKTRGQQVTLSCSPISGHRSVSWYQQTPGQGLQFLFEYFSETQRNKGNFPGRFSGRQFSNSRSEMNVSTLELGDSALYLCASSLGTGHQPQHFGDGTRLSIL.

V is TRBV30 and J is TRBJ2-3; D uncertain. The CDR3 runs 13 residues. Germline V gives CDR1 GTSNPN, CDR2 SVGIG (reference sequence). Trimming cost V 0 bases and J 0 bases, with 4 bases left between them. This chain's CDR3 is CAWSVVSTDTQYF. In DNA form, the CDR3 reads TGTGCCTGGAGTGTGGTCAGCACAGATACGCAGTATTTT.

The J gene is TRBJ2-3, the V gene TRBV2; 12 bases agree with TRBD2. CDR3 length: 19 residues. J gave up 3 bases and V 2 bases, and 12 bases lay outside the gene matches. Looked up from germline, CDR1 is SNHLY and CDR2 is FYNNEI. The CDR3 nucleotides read TGTGCCAGCAGTGAATTCCGACTAGCGGGGGTTGTTATGACAGATACGCAGTATTTT. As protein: CASSEFRLAGVVMTDTQYF.